The clone carrying this TCR beta chain was seen at least ten times. Its antigen is not identified. A read error may be the cause here, since a much bigger clone is one base away. This sample was included in a study of breast tumors, draining lymph nodes, adjacent tissues. TCRdb used MiXCR to reprocess the multiplex PCR reads, holding one entry per CDR3 protein. The repertoire has about 200,000 distinct CDR3 sequences, about 32% of them found once; the top ten carry approximately 4.5%. Samples came from axillary lymph nodes draining the breast cancer. Study results and caveats: Tumor and nontumor repertoires were significantly more similar in luminal-like than in basal-like breast cancer. Data fit most tumor T cells coming from lymph node, expanding in tumor.

The CDR3 contains 14 residues. Germline lookup yields CDR1 DFQATT and CDR2 SNEGSKA (reference sequence). Trimming pared 2 bases from V and 7 bases from J, leaving 17 bases between. This receptor was identified in a female donor with breast cancer. Some clones in this sample may be carry-over from other donors' samples. The sample comprised axillary lymph node tissue. The chain combines TRBV20-1 with TRBJ2-5, with D perhaps being TRBD1 or TRBD2 (5 bases each). CDR3 protein: CSARWGSQGATQYF. Written as DNA, the CDR3 is TGCAGTGCTAGATGGGGGAGCCAGGGAGCGACCCAGTACTTC.